The T cell receptor (beta chain) described here comes from a study of CD8 T cells in Susac syndrome. The study's findings and limits: Susac-specific public clones in total CD8+ repertoires numbered some 15; in CD8+ TEMRA repertoires, they numbered 4 to 6.

CDR1 and CDR2 (germline): MNHEY, SMNVEV (reference sequence). This CDR3 spans 14 amino acids. Trimming cost V 5 bases and J 8 bases, with 16 bases left between them. The RNA input was about 0.5 to 1 ug, and it was reverse transcribed with random hexamers. One entry per CDR3 protein, called by TCRdb with MiXCR from the immunoSEQ multiplex PCR reads. The table includes roughly 100,000 distinct CDR3 sequences, about 96% detected once. To note about this clonotype: The antigen is not known.

Source material: CD8+ T cells from PBMCs. The TCR comes from a human donor with Susac syndrome. The genes are TRBV27 and TRBJ2-1, with D possibly matching TRBD2 (5 bases). The CDR3 region is CASSAAAGLDEQFF. The CDR3 nucleotides are TGTGCCAGCAGTGCGGCGGCGGGTCTGGATGAGCAGTTCTTC.